This TCR beta chain came from a study of CD8 T cells in ankylosing spondylitis listed by TCRdb under 2017. Regarding the research as a whole: The study set out to find disease-linked TCR variants by profiling T cell receptor beta repertoires in ankylosing spondylitis patients and healthy donors. The full study cohort comprised some 27 ankylosing spondylitis patients and around 100 healthy donors. Peripheral blood was sampled, and synovial fluid was also collected from ankylosing spondylitis patients. Here is what the overall study found, with its caveats: Some motif variants were previously reported in synovial fluid and blood of reactive arthritis patients, suggesting common disease-initiation mechanisms. The disease-linked clones had a CD8+ phenotype and were found at relatively low frequencies in peripheral blood. A TCR beta motif of roughly 8 highly homologous amino acid variants appeared characteristic of blood from ankylosing spondylitis patients. The disease-linked clones were reported as significantly enriched in matched synovial fluid samples from ankylosing spondylitis patients.

Regarding this clonotype: No antigen is known for it. No much larger clonotype is one base removed from it; base qualities were not supplied.

The sequencing machine was an Illumina HiSeq 2500. TCR beta libraries were prepared by quantitative 5'-RACE with molecular barcodes. The authors processed their data as follows. Disease-linked TCR variants were identified with a new computational method built on a probabilistic model of VDJ rearrangement. The public reads were quality trimmed at Q25 with fastp and then assembled into clones with MiXCR by TCRdb, keeping productive beta chains. CDR3 protein duplicates are merged, each entry listing the most common genes and DNA. The V and J calls shown here were made by TCRdb, not taken from the authors' results. The sample table holds a few hundred thousand distinct CDR3 sequences, of which around 17% were seen once. 40% to 50% of the sample comes from the top ten. From cysteine to phenylalanine, the CDR3 is 16 amino acids long. CDR3 DNA is the only sequence kept; it has 48 bases, read in frame from the first base. CDR1 SGHTA and CDR2 FQGTGA are derived from the germline V gene. V lost 5 bases and J lost 7 bases, and the count of bases not matched to a germline gene is 11.

The receptor was derived from a male donor with ankylosing spondylitis. Specimen: blood, either unsorted or a sorted T cell fraction (not recorded which). This sequence uses TRBV7-3 and TRBJ2-2; 9 bases in the junction line up with TRBD2. This receptor carries the CDR3 CASSPDLAGSIGELFF. The DNA sequence is TGTGCCAGCAGCCCTGATCTAGCGGGAAGCATCGGGGAGCTGTTTTTT. With the portions outside the CDR3 filled from the reference TRBV7-3 and TRBJ2-2 genes, the complete variable region becomes GAGVSQTPSNKVTEKGKYVELRCDPISGHTALYWYRQSLGQGPEFLIYFQGTGAADDSGLPNDRFFAVRPEGSVSTLKIQRTERGDSAVYLCASSPDLAGSIGELFFGEGSRLTVL.